This TCR beta chain was identified during a study of neoadjuvant nivolumab and ipilimumab in lung cancer. Study information: Patients got nivolumab 3 mg/kg on days 1, 15 and 29; combination added ipilimumab 1 mg/kg day 1. Overall study results and limits: Pretherapy blood TCR richness correlated positively with resected tumor richness. Compared with tumor-adjacent uninvolved lung, resected tumors showed greater richness and clonality.

Looked up from germline, CDR1 is SQVTM and CDR2 is ANQGSEA. The CDR3 runs to 18 residues. With 0 bases removed from V and 0 bases from J, the gap between germline ends came to 15 bases. The table came from immunoSEQ multiplex PCR; TCRdb's copy has only in-frame clones and leaves some out. The sample shows more than 15,000 clones, around 77% of them seen only once. Note on this clone: Antigen unknown.

Specimen: tumor tissue, collected after neoadjuvant nivolumab, alone or with ipilimumab, at or shortly before surgery. The TCR originated in an adult with non-small cell lung cancer. The chain combines TRBV29-1 with TRBJ2-6, with a possible D match to TRBD2 (5 bases). The CDR3 loop reads CSVEDPEALGSGANVLTF. The CDR3 DNA follows: TGCAGCGTTGAAGACCCGGAGGCCCTAGGCTCTGGGGCCAACGTCCTGACTTTC.